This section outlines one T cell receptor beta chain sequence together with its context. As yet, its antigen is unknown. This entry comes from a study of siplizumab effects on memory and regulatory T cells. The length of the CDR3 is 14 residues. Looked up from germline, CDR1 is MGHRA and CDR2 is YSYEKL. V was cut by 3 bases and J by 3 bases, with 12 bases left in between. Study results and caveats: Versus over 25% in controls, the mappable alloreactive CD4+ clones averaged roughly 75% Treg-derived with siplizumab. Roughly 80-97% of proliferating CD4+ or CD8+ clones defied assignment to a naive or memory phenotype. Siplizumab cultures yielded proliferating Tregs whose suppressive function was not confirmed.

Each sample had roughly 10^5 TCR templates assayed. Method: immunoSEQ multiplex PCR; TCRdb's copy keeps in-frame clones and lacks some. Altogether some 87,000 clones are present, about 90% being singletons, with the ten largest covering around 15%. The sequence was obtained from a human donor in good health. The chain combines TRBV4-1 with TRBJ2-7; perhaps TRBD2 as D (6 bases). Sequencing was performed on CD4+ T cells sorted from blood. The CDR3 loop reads CASSHRGSLYEQYF. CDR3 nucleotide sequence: TGCGCCAGCAGCCACCGGGGGAGTCTCTACGAGCAGTACTTC.